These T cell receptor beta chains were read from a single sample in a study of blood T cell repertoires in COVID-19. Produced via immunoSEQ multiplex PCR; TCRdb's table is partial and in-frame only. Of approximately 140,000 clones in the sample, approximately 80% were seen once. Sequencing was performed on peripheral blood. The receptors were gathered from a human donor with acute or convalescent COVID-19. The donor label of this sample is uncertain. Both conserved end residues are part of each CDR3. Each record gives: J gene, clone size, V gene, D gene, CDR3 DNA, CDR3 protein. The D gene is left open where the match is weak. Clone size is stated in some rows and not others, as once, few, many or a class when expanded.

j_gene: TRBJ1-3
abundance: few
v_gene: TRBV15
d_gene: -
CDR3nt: TGTGCCACCAGCAGAGATAGGAGAAGGGGCCCGGGAAACACCATATATTTT
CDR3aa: CATSRDRRRGPGNTIYF

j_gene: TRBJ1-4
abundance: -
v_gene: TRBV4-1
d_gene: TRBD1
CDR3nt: TGCGCCAGCAGCCAAGTCGACAGGGGAGATGAAAAACTGTTTTTT
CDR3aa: CASSQVDRGDEKLFF

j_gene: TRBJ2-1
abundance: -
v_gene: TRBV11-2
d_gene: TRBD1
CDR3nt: TGTGCCAGCAGGAGGGGACAGGGGGGACCGGGCTCCTACAATGAGCAGTTCTTC
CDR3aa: CASRRGQGGPGSYNEQFF

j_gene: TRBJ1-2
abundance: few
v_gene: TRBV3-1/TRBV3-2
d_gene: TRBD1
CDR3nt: TGTGCCAGCAGCCAAGGGGGACAGGGGGCCGACACCTTC
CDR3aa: CASSQGGQGADTF

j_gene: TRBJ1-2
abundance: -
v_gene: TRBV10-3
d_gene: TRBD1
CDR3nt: TGTGCCATCAGTGCAGGGGGAGAAGGCTACACCTTC
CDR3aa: CAISAGGEGYTF

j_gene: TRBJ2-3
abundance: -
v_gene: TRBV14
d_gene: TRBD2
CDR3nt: TGTGCCAGCAGGTTAGCGGGGGGTTATCCAGATACGCAGTATTTT
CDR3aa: CASRLAGGYPDTQYF

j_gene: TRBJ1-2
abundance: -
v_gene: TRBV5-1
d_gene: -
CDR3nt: TGCGCCAGCAGCAAACAGGAGCCCTATGGCTACACCTTC
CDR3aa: CASSKQEPYGYTF

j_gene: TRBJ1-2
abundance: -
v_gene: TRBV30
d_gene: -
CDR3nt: TGTGCCTGGACGTCGGGGGGGAACTATGGCTACACCTTC
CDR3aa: CAWTSGGNYGYTF

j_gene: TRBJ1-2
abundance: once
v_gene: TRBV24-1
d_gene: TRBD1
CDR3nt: TGTGCCACCAGTGATGCGGACAGGGAAGGCTACACCTTC
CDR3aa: CATSDADREGYTF

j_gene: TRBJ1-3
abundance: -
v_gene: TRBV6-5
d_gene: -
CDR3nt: TGTGCCAGCACCCCTGGGGCCTCAAGAAACACCATATATTTT
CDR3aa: CASTPGASRNTIYF

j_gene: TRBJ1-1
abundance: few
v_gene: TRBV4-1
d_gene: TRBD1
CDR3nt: TGCGCCAGCAGCCAAGTCGACAGGGTGGGAGCTTTCTTT
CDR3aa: CASSQVDRVGAFF

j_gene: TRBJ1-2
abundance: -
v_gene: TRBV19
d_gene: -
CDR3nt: TGTGCCAGCGTCGGACAGTACCACCATGGCTACACCTTC
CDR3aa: CASVGQYHHGYTF

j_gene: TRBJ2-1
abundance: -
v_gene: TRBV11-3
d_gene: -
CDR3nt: TGTGCCAGCAGCGATGGAGGAAGTCAGTTCTTC
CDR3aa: CASSDGGSQFF

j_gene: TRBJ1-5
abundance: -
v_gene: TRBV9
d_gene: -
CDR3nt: TGTGCCAGCAGCGACCAGGATGATCAGCCCCAGCATTTT
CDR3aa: CASSDQDDQPQHF

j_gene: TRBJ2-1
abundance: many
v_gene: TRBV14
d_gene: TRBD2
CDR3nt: TGTGCCAGCAGCCATGGCGGGACTATCAAAACAAATGAGCAGTTCTTC
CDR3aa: CASSHGGTIKTNEQFF

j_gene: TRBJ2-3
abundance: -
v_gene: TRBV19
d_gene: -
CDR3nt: TGTGCCAGTGGGCCCTGGCGATCTAGCACAGATACGCAGTATTTT
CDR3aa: CASGPWRSSTDTQYF

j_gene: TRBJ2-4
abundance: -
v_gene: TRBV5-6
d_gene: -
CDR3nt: TGTGCCAGCAGCTTGACAGGTTCTTTAGCCAAAAACATTCAGTACTTC
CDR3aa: CASSLTGSLAKNIQYF

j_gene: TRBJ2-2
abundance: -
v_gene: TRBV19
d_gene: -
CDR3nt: TGTGCCAGTAGCCCTACCGGGACACTTTCTGGGGAGCTGTTTTTT
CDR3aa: CASSPTGTLSGELFF

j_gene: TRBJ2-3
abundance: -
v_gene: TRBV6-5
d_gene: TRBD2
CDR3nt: TGTGCCAGCAAAAGGGACTACCTTAGCACAGATACGCAGTATTTT
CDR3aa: CASKRDYLSTDTQYF

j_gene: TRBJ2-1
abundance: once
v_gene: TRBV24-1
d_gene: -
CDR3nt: TGTGCCACCGGGGAAGGAGGGGAAGGCAACAATGAGCAGTTCTTC
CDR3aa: CATGEGGEGNNEQFF

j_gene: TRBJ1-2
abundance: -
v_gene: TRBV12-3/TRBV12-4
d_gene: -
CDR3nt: TGTGCCAGCAGTTTTTTCAGGCTCTATGGCTACACCTTC
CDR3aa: CASSFFRLYGYTF

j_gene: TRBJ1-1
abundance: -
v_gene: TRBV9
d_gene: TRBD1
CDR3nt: TGTGCCAGCAGCCCCCAGGGGACAGGCTACCTTGAAGCTTTCTTT
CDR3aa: CASSPQGTGYLEAFF

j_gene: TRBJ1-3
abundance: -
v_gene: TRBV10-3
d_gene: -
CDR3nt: TGTGCCATCAGCAGTACAGGGATCTCTGGAAACACCATATATTTT
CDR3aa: CAISSTGISGNTIYF

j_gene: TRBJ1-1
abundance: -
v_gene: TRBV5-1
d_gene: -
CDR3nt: TGCGCCACCCGACGGGGAATGAACACTGAAGCTTTCTTT
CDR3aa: CATRRGMNTEAFF

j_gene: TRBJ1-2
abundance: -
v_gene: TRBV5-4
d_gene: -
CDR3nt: TGTGCCAGCAGCTTGTCCGGGTCTGGCTATGGCTACACCTTC
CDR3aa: CASSLSGSGYGYTF

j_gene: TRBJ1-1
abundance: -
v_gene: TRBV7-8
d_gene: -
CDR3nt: TGTGCCAGCAGCTTAGGCGTACAGGGAACTGAAGCTTTCTTT
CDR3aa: CASSLGVQGTEAFF

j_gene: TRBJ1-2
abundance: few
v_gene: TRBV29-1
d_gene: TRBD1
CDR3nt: TGCAGCATTGGACAGGGGAACTATGGCTACACCTTC
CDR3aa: CSIGQGNYGYTF

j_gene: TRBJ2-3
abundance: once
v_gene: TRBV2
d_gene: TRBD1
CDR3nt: TGTGCCAGCAGGGCGGGGACAGGGAGCGCAGATACGCAGTATTTT
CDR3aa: CASRAGTGSADTQYF

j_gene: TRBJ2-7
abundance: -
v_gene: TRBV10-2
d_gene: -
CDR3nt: TGCGCCAGCGGCCAGTCCCTTTCCGAGCAGTACTTC
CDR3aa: CASGQSLSEQYF

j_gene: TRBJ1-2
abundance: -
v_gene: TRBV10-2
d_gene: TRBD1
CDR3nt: TGCGCCAGCAGTGAGTCCTACAGGGGATCCTCCTATGGCTACACCTTC
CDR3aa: CASSESYRGSSYGYTF

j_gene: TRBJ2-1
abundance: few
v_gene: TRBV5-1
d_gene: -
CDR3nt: TGCGCCAGCAGCTTGAGGTCGGGCAATGAGCAGTTCTTC
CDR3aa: CASSLRSGNEQFF

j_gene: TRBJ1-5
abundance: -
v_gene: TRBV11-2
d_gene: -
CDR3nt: TGTGCCAGGAGGGAGTTATTTGGATCCCAGCATTTT
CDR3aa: CARRELFGSQHF

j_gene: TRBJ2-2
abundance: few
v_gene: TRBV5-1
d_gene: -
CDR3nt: TGCGCCAGCAGCTTCGGCAGGGGTACCGCCGGGGAGCTGTTTTTT
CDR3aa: CASSFGRGTAGELFF

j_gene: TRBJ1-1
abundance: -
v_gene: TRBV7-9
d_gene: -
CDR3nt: TGTGCCAGCAGCCAACAGGGATTGAGGAACACTGAAGCTTTCTTT
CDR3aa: CASSQQGLRNTEAFF

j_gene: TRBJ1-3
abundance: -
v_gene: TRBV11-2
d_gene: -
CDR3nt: TGTGCCAGCAGCTTAGTAAGGGGCTCTGGAAACACCATATATTTT
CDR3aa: CASSLVRGSGNTIYF

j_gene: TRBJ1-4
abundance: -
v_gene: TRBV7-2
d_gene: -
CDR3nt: TGTGCCAGCAGCCCCGTCCGTGCAACTAATGAAAAACTGTTTTTT
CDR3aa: CASSPVRATNEKLFF

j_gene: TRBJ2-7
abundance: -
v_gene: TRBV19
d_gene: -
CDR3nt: TGTGCCAGTAGTATAGGCGCTTCCTACGAGCAGTACTTC
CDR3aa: CASSIGASYEQYF

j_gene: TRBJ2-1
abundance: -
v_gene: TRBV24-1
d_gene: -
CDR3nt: TGTGCCACCAGTGATTTCAGGGATGAGCAGTTCTTC
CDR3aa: CATSDFRDEQFF

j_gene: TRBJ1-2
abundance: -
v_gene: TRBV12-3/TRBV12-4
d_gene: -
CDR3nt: TGTGCCAGCAACGAGGGGGAAGACTATGGCTACACCTTC
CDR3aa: CASNEGEDYGYTF

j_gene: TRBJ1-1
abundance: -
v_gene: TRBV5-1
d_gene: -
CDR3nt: TGCGCCAGCAGAAAACAGGACGGAAGTAACACTGAAGCTTTCTTT
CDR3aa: CASRKQDGSNTEAFF

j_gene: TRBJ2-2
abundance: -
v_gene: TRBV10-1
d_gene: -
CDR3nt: TGCGCCAGCACTAACGGGAACACCGGGGAGCTGTTTTTT
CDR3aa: CASTNGNTGELFF

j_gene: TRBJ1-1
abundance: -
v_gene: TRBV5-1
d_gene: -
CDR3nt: TGCGCCAGCAGCTTGGGGGCAGTGGCCTTAATGAACACTGAAGCTTTCTTT
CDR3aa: CASSLGAVALMNTEAFF